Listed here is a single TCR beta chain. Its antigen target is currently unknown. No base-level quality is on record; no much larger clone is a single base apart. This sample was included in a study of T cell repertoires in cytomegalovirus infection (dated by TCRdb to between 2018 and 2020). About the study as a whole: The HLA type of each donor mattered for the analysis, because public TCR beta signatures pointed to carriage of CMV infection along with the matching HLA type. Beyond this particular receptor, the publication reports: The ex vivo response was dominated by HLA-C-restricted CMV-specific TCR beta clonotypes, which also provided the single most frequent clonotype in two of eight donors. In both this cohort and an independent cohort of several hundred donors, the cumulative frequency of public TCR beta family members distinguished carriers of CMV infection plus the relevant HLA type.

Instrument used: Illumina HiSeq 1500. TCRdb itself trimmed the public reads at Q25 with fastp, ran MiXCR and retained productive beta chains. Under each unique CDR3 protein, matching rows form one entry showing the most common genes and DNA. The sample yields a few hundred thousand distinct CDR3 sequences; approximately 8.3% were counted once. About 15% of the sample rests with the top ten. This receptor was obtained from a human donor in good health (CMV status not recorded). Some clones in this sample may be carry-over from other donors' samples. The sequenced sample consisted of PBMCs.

The CDR3 reads as follows: CASSPSGLASNQPQHF. The sequenced DNA: TGTGCCAGCAGTCCCTCAGGGTTGGCGTCCAATCAGCCCCAGCATTTT. Here the chain combines TRBV28 and TRBJ1-5; perhaps TRBD1 is the D gene, with 5 bases matching. V gives up 5 bases and J gives up 3 bases, and the segment between their germline ends measures 17 bases. Reading from cysteine to phenylalanine, the CDR3 counts 16 amino acids. CDR3 DNA only is kept here, 48 bases in frame from base 1. Per the germline V gene, MDHEN is the CDR1 and SYDVKM is the CDR2.